This T cell receptor (beta chain) was captured by sequencing in a study of blood T cell repertoires in COVID-19. Cohort 3 donors were reported recovered after two negative PCRs, clearance, or symptom resolution. As processed by the authors: Researchers report that nucleated cell counts were estimated from reference gene primer amplification. TCRdb's table, derived via immunoSEQ multiplex PCR, lists solely in-frame clones and lacks some. The V and J calls and clone size are taken from that table; D and trimming were inferred from the DNA. The sample has 220,000 or so clones, 82% seen once. The origin of this receptor is a woman aged 55-69 years who had recovered from COVID-19. The specimen was PBMCs or T cells enriched from blood (not recorded which).

CDR3 residues: CASSQGEGPGDNEQFF. The CDR3 DNA reads TGTGCCAGCAGCCAAGGAGAGGGACCGGGGGACAATGAGCAGTTCTTC. The V and J genes are TRBV4-2 and TRBJ2-1; D perhaps matches TRBD2 (6 bases). CDR3 length equals 16 residues. Between the trimmed V and J ends, which lost 1 base and 5 bases, there was a span of 15 bases. Germline V lookup: CDR1 LGHNA, CDR2 YNFKEQ.